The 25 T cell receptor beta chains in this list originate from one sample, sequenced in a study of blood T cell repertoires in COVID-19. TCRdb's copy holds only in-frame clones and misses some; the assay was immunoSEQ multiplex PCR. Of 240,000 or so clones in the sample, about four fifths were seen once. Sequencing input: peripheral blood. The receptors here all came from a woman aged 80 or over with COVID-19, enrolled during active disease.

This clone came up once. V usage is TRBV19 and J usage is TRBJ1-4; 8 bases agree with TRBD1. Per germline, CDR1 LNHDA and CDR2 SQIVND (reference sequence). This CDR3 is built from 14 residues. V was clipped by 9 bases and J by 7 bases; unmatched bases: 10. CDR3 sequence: CASSTGGLGEKLFF. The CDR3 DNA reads TGTGCCAGCTCAACAGGGGGTTTAGGTGAAAAACTGTTTTTT.

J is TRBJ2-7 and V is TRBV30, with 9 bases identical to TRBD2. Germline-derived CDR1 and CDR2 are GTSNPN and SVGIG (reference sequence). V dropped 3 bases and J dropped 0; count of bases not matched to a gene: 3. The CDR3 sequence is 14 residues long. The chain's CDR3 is CAWRASGISYEQYF. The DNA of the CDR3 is TGTGCCTGGAGGGCTAGCGGGATCTCCTACGAGCAGTACTTC. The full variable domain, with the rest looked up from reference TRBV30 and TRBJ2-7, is SQTIHQWPATLVQPVGSPLSLECTVEGTSNPNLYWYRQAAGRGLQLLFYSVGIGQISSEVPQNLSASRPQDRQFILSSKKLLLSDSGFYLCAWRASGISYEQYFGPGTRLTVT.

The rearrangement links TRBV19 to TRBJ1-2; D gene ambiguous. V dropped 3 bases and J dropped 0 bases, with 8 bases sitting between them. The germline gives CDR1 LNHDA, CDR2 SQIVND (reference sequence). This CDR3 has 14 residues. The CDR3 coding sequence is TGTGCCAGTAGTATCGGGGTGACTAACTATGGCTACACCTTC. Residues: CASSIGVTNYGYTF.

The CDR3: CASSADRGHGYTF. CDR3 bases: TGTGCCAGCAGCGCCGACAGGGGTCACGGCTACACCTTC. The chain has TRBV6-4 and TRBJ1-2; 8 bases map to TRBD1. CDR1 MRHNA and CDR2 SNTAGT come from the germline V gene. The CDR3 totals 13 residues. The junction had 8 bases not matched to a gene; V was cut back by 6 bases and J by 8 bases.

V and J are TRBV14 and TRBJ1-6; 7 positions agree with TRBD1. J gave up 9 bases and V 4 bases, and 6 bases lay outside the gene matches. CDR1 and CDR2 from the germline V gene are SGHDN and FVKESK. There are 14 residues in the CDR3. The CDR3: CASSRDRVSSPLHF. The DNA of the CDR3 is TGTGCCAGCAGCCGTGACAGGGTCTCTTCACCCCTCCACTTT.

CDR3 protein: CASKLEREASDTQYF. For the CDR3, the DNA is TGTGCCAGCAAGTTGGAGCGGGAGGCGTCAGATACGCAGTATTTT. The chain combines TRBV5-6 with TRBJ2-3, with 9 bases lining up with TRBD2. The J segment lost 4 bases and the V segment lost 6 bases, leaving 9 bases of the junction unmatched. There are 15 residues in the CDR3. Looked up from germline, CDR1 is SGHDT and CDR2 is YYEEEE.

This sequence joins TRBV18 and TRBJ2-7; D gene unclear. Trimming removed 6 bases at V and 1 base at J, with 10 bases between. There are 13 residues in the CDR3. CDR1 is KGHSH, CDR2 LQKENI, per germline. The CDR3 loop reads CASSPTRSYEQYF. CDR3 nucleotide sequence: TGTGCCAGCTCGCCGACGAGGTCCTACGAGCAGTACTTC.

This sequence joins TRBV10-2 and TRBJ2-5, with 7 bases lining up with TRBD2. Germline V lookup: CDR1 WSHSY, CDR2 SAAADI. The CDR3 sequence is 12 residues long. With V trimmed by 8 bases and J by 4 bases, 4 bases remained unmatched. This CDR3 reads CASGGEGETQYF. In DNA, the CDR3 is TGCGCCAGCGGGGGGGAGGGAGAGACCCAGTACTTC.

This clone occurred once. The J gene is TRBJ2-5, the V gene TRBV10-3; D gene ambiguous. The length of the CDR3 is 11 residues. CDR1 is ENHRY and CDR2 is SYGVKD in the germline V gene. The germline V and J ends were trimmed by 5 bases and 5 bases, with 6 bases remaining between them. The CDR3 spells CAISFGETQYF. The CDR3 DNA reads TGTGCCATCAGTTTCGGGGAGACCCAGTACTTC.

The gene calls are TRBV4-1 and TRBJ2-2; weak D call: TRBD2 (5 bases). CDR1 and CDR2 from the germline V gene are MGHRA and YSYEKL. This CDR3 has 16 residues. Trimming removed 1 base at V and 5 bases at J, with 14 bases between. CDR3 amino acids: CASSQATPRATGELFF. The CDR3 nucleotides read TGCGCCAGCAGCCAAGCCACCCCGAGGGCGACCGGGGAGCTGTTTTTT.

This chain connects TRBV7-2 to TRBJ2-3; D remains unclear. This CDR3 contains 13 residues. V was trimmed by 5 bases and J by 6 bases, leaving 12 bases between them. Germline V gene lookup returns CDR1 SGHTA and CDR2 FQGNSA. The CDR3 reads CASSELPRDTQYF. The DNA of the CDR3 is TGTGCCAGCAGCGAATTACCTCGGGATACGCAGTATTTT.

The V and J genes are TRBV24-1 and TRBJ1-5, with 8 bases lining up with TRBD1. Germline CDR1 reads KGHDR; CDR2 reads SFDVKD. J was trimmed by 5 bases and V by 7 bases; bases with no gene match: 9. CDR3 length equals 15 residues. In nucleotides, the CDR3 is TGTGCCACCAGGACCCATACAGGGGGGGATCAGCCCCAGCATTTT. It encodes CATRTHTGGDQPQHF.

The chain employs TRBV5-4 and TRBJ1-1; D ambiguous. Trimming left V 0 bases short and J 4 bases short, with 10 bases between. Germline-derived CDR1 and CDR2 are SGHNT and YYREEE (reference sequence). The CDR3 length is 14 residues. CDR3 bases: TGTGCCAGCAGCTTGGAAAGGCGAGGCACTGAAGCTTTCTTT. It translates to CASSLERRGTEAFF.

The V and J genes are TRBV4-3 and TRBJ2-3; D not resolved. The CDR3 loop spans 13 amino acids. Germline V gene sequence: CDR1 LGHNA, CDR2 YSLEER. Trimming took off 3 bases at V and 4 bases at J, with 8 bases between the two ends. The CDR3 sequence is CASSQERADTQYF. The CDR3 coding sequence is TGCGCCAGCAGCCAGGAGCGCGCAGATACGCAGTATTTT.

The chain's CDR3 is CASSPSGSIAETQYF. The CDR3 nucleotides read TGTGCCAGCAGCCCATCCGGGAGTATTGCCGAGACCCAGTACTTC. V is TRBV5-4 and J is TRBJ2-5; D might be TRBD2 (6 bases). V shed 4 bases and J shed 5 bases, with 18 bases lying between them. This CDR3 contains 15 residues. Germline V gene data show CDR1 as SGHNT and CDR2 as YYREEE (reference sequence).

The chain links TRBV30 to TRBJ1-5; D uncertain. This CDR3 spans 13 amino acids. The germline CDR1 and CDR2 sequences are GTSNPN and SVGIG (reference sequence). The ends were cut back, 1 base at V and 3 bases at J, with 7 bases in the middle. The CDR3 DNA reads TGTGCCTGGAGTGGCGGAGTCAATCAGCCCCAGCATTTT. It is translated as CAWSGGVNQPQHF.

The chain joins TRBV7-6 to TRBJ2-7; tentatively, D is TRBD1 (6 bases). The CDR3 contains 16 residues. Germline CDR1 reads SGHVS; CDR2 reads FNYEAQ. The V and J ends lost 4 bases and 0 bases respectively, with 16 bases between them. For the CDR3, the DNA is TGTGCCAGCAGCTCCCTAAGGGGGTCAAGCTCCTACGAGCAGTACTTC. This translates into CASSSLRGSSSYEQYF.

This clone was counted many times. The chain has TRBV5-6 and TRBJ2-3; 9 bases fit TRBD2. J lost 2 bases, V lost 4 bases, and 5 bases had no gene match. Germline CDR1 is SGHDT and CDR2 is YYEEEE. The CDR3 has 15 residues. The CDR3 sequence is CASSTWTSVTDTQYF. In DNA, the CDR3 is TGTGCCAGCAGCACCTGGACTAGCGTCACAGATACGCAGTATTTT.

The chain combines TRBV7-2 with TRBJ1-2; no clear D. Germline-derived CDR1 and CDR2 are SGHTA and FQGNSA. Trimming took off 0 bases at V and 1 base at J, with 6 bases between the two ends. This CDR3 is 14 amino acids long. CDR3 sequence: CASSLAGSNYGYTF. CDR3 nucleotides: TGTGCCAGCAGCTTAGCAGGGAGTAACTATGGCTACACCTTC.

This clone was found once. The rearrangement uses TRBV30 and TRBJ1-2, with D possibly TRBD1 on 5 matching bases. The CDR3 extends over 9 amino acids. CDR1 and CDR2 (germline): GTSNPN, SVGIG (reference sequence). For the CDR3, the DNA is TGTGCATCAGGGTATGGCTACACCTTC. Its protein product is CASGYGYTF.

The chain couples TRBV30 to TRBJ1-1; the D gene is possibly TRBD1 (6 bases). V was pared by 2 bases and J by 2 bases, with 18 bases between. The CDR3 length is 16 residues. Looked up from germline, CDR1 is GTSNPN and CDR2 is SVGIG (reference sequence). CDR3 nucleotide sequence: TGTGCCTGGAGTTCAAATAAGGCACAGGGTAACACTGAAGCTTTCTTT. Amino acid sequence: CAWSSNKAQGNTEAFF.

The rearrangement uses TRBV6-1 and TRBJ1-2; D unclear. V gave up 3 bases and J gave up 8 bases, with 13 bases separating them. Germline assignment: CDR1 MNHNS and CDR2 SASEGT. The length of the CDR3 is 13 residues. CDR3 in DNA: TGTGCCAGCAGTGACGACGGAGGAAGAGGCTACACCTTC. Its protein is CASSDDGGRGYTF.

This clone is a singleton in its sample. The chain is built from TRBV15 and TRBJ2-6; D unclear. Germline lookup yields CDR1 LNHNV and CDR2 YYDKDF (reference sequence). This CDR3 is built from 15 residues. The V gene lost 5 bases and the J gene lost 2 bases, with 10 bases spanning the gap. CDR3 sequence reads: CATSGYLAGANVLTF. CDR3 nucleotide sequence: TGTGCCACCAGCGGTTATCTAGCTGGGGCCAACGTCCTGACTTTC. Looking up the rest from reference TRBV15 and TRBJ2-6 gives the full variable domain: DAMVIQNPRYQVTQFGKPVTLSCSQTLNHNVMYWYQQKSSQAPKLLFHYYDKDFNNEADTPDNFQSRRPNTSFCFLDIRSPGLGDTAMYLCATSGYLAGANVLTFGAGSRLTVL.

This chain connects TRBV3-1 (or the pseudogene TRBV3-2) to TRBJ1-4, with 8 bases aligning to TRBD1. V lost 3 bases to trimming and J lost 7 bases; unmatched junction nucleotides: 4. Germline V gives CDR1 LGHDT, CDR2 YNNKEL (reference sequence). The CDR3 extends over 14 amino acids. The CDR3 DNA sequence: TGTGCCAGCAGCCATGACAGGGGAGGTGAAAAACTGTTTTTT. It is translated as CASSHDRGGEKLFF.

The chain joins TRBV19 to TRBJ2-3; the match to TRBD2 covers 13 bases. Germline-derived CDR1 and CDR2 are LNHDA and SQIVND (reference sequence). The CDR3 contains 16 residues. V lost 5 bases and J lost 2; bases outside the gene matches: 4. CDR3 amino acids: CASSSGLAGVTDTQYF. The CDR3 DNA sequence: TGTGCCAGTAGTTCCGGACTAGCGGGAGTCACAGATACGCAGTATTTT.